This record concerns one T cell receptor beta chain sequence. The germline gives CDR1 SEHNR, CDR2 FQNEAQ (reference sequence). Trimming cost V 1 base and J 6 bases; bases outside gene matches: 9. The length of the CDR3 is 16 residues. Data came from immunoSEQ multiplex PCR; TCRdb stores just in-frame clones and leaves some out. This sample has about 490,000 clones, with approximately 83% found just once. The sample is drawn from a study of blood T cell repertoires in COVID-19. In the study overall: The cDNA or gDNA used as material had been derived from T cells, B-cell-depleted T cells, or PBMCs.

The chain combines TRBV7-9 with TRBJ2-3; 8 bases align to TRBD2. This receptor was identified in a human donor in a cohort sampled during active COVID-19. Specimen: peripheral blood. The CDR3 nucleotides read TGTGCCAGCAGCTTAGGAACGGGAGGGGGTGGCGATACGCAGTATTTT. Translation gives CASSLGTGGGGDTQYF.